This T cell receptor beta chain stems from a study of beta chain features in type 1 diabetes. Study in general: Examination covered around 100 million sorted cells spanning all samples.

Expressed TCRB transcripts were sequenced because the entire RNA isolate underwent reverse transcription. The protocol was immunoSEQ multiplex PCR, while the TCRdb copy is restricted to in-frame clones and leaves out a portion. The repertoire includes more than 350,000 clones, approximately 10% of them detected once, and 0.045% to 0.05% sits in the top ten. This clone came up a few times. Its matching antigen is unknown. Findings of the study overall: VDJ junctions from type 1 diabetes patients carried fewer insertions and larger deletions.

V shed 4 bases, J shed 5 bases, and the junction held 7 bases outside the gene matches. Per germline, CDR1 SEHNR and CDR2 FQNEAQ (reference sequence). CDR3 length: 14 residues. Each donor gave one heparinised blood draw averaging roughly 120 mL. CD4+ cells of the naive, central memory, regulatory and stem cell-like memory types were sorted via CD45RO/CCR7/CD25/CD127/CD95/CD27. The sequence was obtained from a woman younger than 35 in good health. The chain combines TRBV7-9 with TRBJ2-5; TRBD1 agrees at 7 bases. The sample consisted of naive CD4+ T cells from blood. In nucleotides, the CDR3 is TGTGCCAGCAGCTCCGACAGGGCGCGGGAGACCCAGTACTTC. Residues: CASSSDRARETQYF.